The 10 T cell receptor beta chains given below trace back to one sample, sequenced in a study of blood T cell repertoires in COVID-19. The method was immunoSEQ multiplex PCR; TCRdb's version includes in-frame clones alone and lacks a portion of them. The data contain hundreds of thousands of clones, just over 85% of them seen just once; the ten biggest clones take up 1.4%. Sequencing was carried out using peripheral blood. These receptors all come from a woman aged 30 to 39 with active or convalescent COVID-19.

The chain recombines TRBV11-2 with TRBJ1-4, with 8 bases lining up with TRBD1. Germline CDR1 and CDR2: SGHAT and FQNNGV. The CDR3 loop spans 16 amino acids. V lost 2 bases and J lost 5; bases outside the gene matches: 7. The CDR3 coding sequence is TGTGCCAGCAGCTTAACTCTTGGACAGGGAAATGAAAAACTGTTTTTT. This codes for CASSLTLGQGNEKLFF. Supplemented by reference TRBV11-2 and TRBJ1-4, the full variable domain reads EAGVAQSPRYKIIEKRQSVAFWCNPISGHATLYWYQQILGQGPKLLIQFQNNGVVDDSQLPKDRFSAERLKGVDSTLKIQPAKLEDSAVYLCASSLTLGQGNEKLFFGSGTQLSVL.

The V and J genes are TRBV10-2 and TRBJ2-7; 12 bases match TRBD2. J was trimmed by 1 base and V by 4 bases; bases with no gene match: 2. Per germline, CDR1 WSHSY and CDR2 SAAADI. The CDR3 consists of 15 residues. CDR3 sequence reads: CASSGGTSGSYEQYF. CDR3 nucleotides: TGCGCCAGCAGTGGGGGGACTAGCGGGTCCTACGAGCAGTACTTC.

Concerning this clone itself: Its ends do not fully match the called genes, so a read error is possible. The J gene is TRBJ1-2, the V gene TRBV10-2; 7 bases align to TRBD1. Germline loops: CDR1 WSHSY, CDR2 SAAADI. This CDR3 has 14 amino acids. This CDR3 is CASNDRDDRLGFTF. CDR3 DNA: TGCGCCAGCAACGACAGGGATGACCGCTTAGGCTTCACCTTC.

The chain is built from TRBV4-2 and TRBJ2-1; 7 nucleotides align to TRBD2. Per the germline V gene, CDR1 is LGHNA and CDR2 is YNFKEQ. V lost 0 bases to trimming and J lost 4 bases; unmatched junction nucleotides: 12. The CDR3 totals 18 residues. As DNA, the CDR3 is TGTGCCAGCAGCCAAGACCCCCTAGCGGAGCACCGTTACAATGAGCAGTTCTTC. Amino acids: CASSQDPLAEHRYNEQFF.

V gene TRBV2 combines with J gene TRBJ2-7, with a possible D match to TRBD2 (6 bases). This CDR3 has 13 amino acids. CDR1 and CDR2 (germline): SNHLY, FYNNEI. V lost 4 bases and J 9 bases, leaving 16 bases between the germline ends. The CDR3 reads CASSVGSGSGQYF. CDR3 bases: TGTGCCAGCAGTGTGGGTAGCGGATCGGGGCAGTACTTC.

In its sample, this clone was seen a few times. This chain uses TRBV6-5 with TRBJ2-2, with D tentatively TRBD2 (5 bases). This CDR3 is 12 amino acids long. Germline-derived CDR1 and CDR2 are MNHEY and SVGAGI. Between the trimmed V and J ends, which lost 6 bases and 7 bases, there was a span of 9 bases. The CDR3 region has the DNA TGTGCCAGCAGAACGGGGATCGGGGAGCTGTTTTTT. Amino acid sequence: CASRTGIGELFF.

The V call is TRBV7-6, the J call TRBJ2-3; possibly TRBD1 for D (6 bases). The CDR3 consists of 16 residues. The germline V and J ends were trimmed by 3 bases and 6 bases, with 19 bases remaining between them. The germline gives CDR1 SGHVS, CDR2 FNYEAQ. The CDR3 here is CASSFTQGQGIDTQYF. The CDR3 DNA follows: TGTGCCAGCAGCTTCACCCAGGGGCAGGGCATCGATACGCAGTATTTT.

This rearrangement joins TRBV5-5 to TRBJ1-5, with 7 bases lining up with TRBD1. Germline CDR1 and CDR2: SGHKS and YYEKEE (reference sequence). The CDR3 length is 17 residues. V was clipped by 0 bases and J by 2 bases; unmatched bases: 8. The DNA for the CDR3 is TGTGCCAGCAGCTTGGTTGTGGGCAGGGGGGGCAATCAGCCCCAGCATTTT. This encodes CASSLVVGRGGNQPQHF. The full variable domain, rest sourced from reference TRBV5-5 and TRBJ1-5, is DAGVTQSPTHLIKTRGQQVTLRCSPISGHKSVSWYQQVLGQGPQFIFQYYEKEERGRGNFPDRFSARQFPNYSSELNVNALLLGDSALYLCASSLVVGRGGNQPQHFGDGTRLSIL.

This clone appeared a single time. J is TRBJ2-3 and V is TRBV6-1; D is unclear. The CDR3 length is 14 residues. V gave up 0 bases and J gave up 0 bases, with 4 bases separating them. CDR1 is MNHNS, CDR2 SASEGT, per germline. CDR3 in amino acids: CASSEAASTDTQYF. The CDR3 coding sequence is TGTGCCAGCAGTGAAGCGGCCAGCACAGATACGCAGTATTTT.

This clone was picked up one time. The V call is TRBV11-2, the J call TRBJ1-4; the match to TRBD1 covers 7 bases. The CDR3 loop spans 17 amino acids. The V gene end was trimmed by 4 bases and the J gene end by 5 bases; junction bases not matched to a gene: 13. CDR1 is SGHAT, CDR2 FQNNGV, per germline. CDR3 residues: CASSSVPGQQGNEKLFF. The CDR3 DNA reads TGTGCCAGCAGCTCAGTCCCGGGACAGCAGGGGAATGAAAAACTGTTTTTT.